The subject of this entry is one T cell receptor (beta chain). CDR1 and CDR2 from the germline V gene are GTSNPN and SVGIG (reference sequence). V lost 2 bases and J lost 4, with 14 bases in between. There are 14 residues in the CDR3. Methods used by the authors: From reference gene primer amplification, estimates of nucleated cell counts were derived. Clones were sequenced by immunoSEQ multiplex PCR, and TCRdb holds only the in-frame ones, with some missing. Clone size and V and J calls were adopted from that table, with D and trimming inferred from the DNA. The sample records about 87,000 clones, 85% to 90% being singletons. This specimen comes from a study of blood T cell repertoires in COVID-19. Across the whole study: From T cells, B-cell-depleted T cells, or PBMCs came the material, which was cDNA or gDNA.

The V gene is TRBV30, the J gene TRBJ1-1, with D maybe TRBD1 (5 bases). The TCR comes from a man aged 35 to 55 with acute or convalescent COVID-19. Sequenced material: peripheral blood. In DNA, the CDR3 is TGTGCCTGGAGTATCCTTATTAGGGGCACTGAAGCTTTCTTT. This gives the protein CAWSILIRGTEAFF.